The rows below give T cell receptor beta chains drawn from one sample of a study of neoadjuvant nivolumab and ipilimumab in lung cancer. The protocol was immunoSEQ multiplex PCR, while the TCRdb copy is restricted to in-frame clones and leaves out a portion. The sample has over a thousand clones; roughly 80% are singletons. Sample: tumor tissue, taken before neoadjuvant nivolumab, alone or with ipilimumab. These receptors came from an adult with non-small cell lung cancer. Each CDR3 is given with its conserved first and last residue. D genes are given only for firm matches. Size is omitted from some rows. Given values are once, few, many or a class for expanded clones.

>.|TRBJ2-3|few|TRBV18
TGTGCCAGCTCACAGGGGGTCACAGATACGCAGTATTTT
CASSQGVTDTQYF
>TRBD2|TRBJ2-2|.|TRBV7-3
TGTGCCAGCAGCTTCCAGCGGGAACCGGGCGCGGGGGAGCTGTTTTTT
CASSFQREPGAGELFF
>.|TRBJ1-1|once|TRBV11-1
TGTGCCACCAGGCCGACACTCCAATCTGAAGCTTTCTTT
CATRPTLQSEAFF
>.|TRBJ1-1|few|TRBV2
TGTGCCAGCAGCATGGGGGATTTTGGCACTGAAGCTTTCTTT
CASSMGDFGTEAFF
>.|TRBJ1-4|few|TRBV11-3
TGTGCCAGCAGCGCCGGTACGGGACGAGGTGAAAAACTGTTTTTT
CASSAGTGRGEKLFF
>TRBD2|TRBJ2-1|few|TRBV11-2
TGTGCCAGCAGCTTAGTTCCGGACGGGAGGGCGCAGTTCTTC
CASSLVPDGRAQFF
>TRBD1|TRBJ2-7|once|TRBV28
TGTGCCAGCAGTTTAAGGGACAGTCGCGAGCAGTACTTC
CASSLRDSREQYF
>TRBD1|TRBJ2-5|.|TRBV6-5
TGTGCCAGCAGAGAGGGACAGCAAGAGACCCAGTACTTC
CASREGQQETQYF
>TRBD1|TRBJ1-2|.|TRBV6-5
TGTGCCAGCAGTTACGACAGGGATGGCTACACCTTC
CASSYDRDGYTF
>.|TRBJ2-2|.|TRBV19
TGTGCCAGTAGCTCCAGATGGGGGGGGGAGCTGTTTTTT
CASSSRWGGELFF
>.|TRBJ2-2|.|TRBV7-9
TGTGCCAGCAGCGCCAGAGATCGGGGGACCGGGGAGCTGTTTTTT
CASSARDRGTGELFF
>TRBD1|TRBJ2-1|.|TRBV10-3
TGTGCCATCAGTGAGCTTGGACAGGGAAACTCCTACAATGAGCAGTTCTTC
CAISELGQGNSYNEQFF
>.|TRBJ1-5|.|TRBV7-7
TGTGCTAGCAGCTTAAACAGCAATCAGCCCCAGCATTTT
CASSLNSNQPQHF
>.|TRBJ2-1|once|TRBV13
TGTGCCAGCAGCTCCCTTTCAGAGGGGTACAATGAGCAGTTCTTC
CASSSLSEGYNEQFF
>.|TRBJ1-1|once|TRBV5-4
TGTGCCAGCAGCTTGGTAGGTGGCGGGGGCTCCATGAACACTGAAGCTTTCTTT
CASSLVGGGGSMNTEAFF
>.|TRBJ1-4|few|TRBV7-2
TGTGCCAGCAGCTTAGGTGGGGTTGGTGAAAAACTGTTTTTT
CASSLGGVGEKLFF
>.|TRBJ1-1|.|TRBV30
TGTGCCTGGAAGACCTGGGGGGGAGACACTGAAGCTTTCTTT
CAWKTWGGDTEAFF
>TRBD1|TRBJ2-2|.|TRBV10-2
TGCGCCAGCAGCGGACAGGGGGCTACCGGGGAGCTGTTTTTT
CASSGQGATGELFF
>.|TRBJ2-5|once|TRBV28
TGTGCCAGCAGTCCCCCGATGGAGACCCAGTACTTC
CASSPPMETQYF
>.|TRBJ1-4|once|TRBV18
TGTGCCAGCTCACCATCCAGGAACGAAAAACTGTTTTTT
CASSPSRNEKLFF
>.|TRBJ1-1|.|TRBV18
TGTGCCAGCTCACCAATGGGGGACACTGAAGCTTTCTTT
CASSPMGDTEAFF
>.|TRBJ2-7|.|TRBV15
TGTGCCACCAGCAGAGATATTGGCTACGAGCAGTACTTC
CATSRDIGYEQYF
>.|TRBJ2-1|.|TRBV5-1
TGCGCCAGCAGCTTATCTATACAGTCCTACAATGAGCAGTTCTTC
CASSLSIQSYNEQFF
>.|TRBJ2-3|.|TRBV5-6
TGTGCCAGCAGCTTGTGGGGTTTGGGCACAGATACGCAGTATTTT
CASSLWGLGTDTQYF
>.|TRBJ2-3|few|TRBV19
TGTGCCAGTAGTATCTTTGCGGGTCCCACAGATACGCAGTATTTT
CASSIFAGPTDTQYF
>.|TRBJ2-7|.|TRBV28
TGTGCCAGCAGGGGGCCCGTGGGGGAGCAGTACTTC
CASRGPVGEQYF
>TRBD1|TRBJ1-1|once|TRBV9
TGTGCCAGCAGCTTCGACAGGGAGACTGAAGCTTTCTTT
CASSFDRETEAFF
>.|TRBJ2-5|.|TRBV18
TGTGCCAGCTCACGGGTGCGGGGGCAGGATGAGACCCAGTACTTC
CASSRVRGQDETQYF
>.|TRBJ1-1|.|TRBV6-1
TGTGCCAGCAGTGATTCTACCCGGGGGGGACCGAAGGGCACTGAAGCTTTCTTT
CASSDSTRGGPKGTEAFF
>TRBD1|TRBJ2-7|.|TRBV7-9
TGTGCCAGCAGCTCGGGACAGGGGTCCTACGGGCAGTACTTC
CASSSGQGSYGQYF
>TRBD2|TRBJ2-3|.|TRBV18
TGTGCCAGCTCACCAATTGGACCGGGACTAGCGGGAGGCATCGTCACAGATACGCAGTATTTT
CASSPIGPGLAGGIVTDTQYF
>.|TRBJ1-2|.|TRBV4-1
TGCGCCAGCAGCCAAGATCTAGGGGGGTTCTATGGCTACACCTTC
CASSQDLGGFYGYTF
>TRBD1|TRBJ2-3|.|TRBV6-1
TGTGCCAGCAGTGAAGCCTACAGAACAGGGGCCACAGATACGCAGTATTTT
CASSEAYRTGATDTQYF
>.|TRBJ2-7|.|TRBV7-9
TGTGCCAGCAGCTCGACAGGACCCTCCTACGAGCAGTACTTC
CASSSTGPSYEQYF
>TRBD1|TRBJ1-5|.|TRBV7-2
TGTGCCAGCAGCGCAGGGACAGGGGACAATCAGCCCCAGCATTTT
CASSAGTGDNQPQHF
>TRBD1|TRBJ1-5|.|TRBV5-5
TGTGCCAGCAGCCTGGCCCAGGGGGCTATTGGCAATCAGCCCCAGCATTTT
CASSLAQGAIGNQPQHF
>.|TRBJ1-1|.|TRBV18
TGTGCCAGCTCACCTGATTATGGACAGCTGAACACTGAAGCTTTCTTT
CASSPDYGQLNTEAFF
>TRBD2|TRBJ2-7|.|TRBV28
TGTGCCAGCAGACGTGTGGGCGGGAGTGGAGAGCAGTACTTC
CASRRVGGSGEQYF
>TRBD2|TRBJ2-3|few|TRBV5-1
TGCGCCAGCAGCCAAACTAGCGCCCCCCGGGATACGCAGTATTTT
CASSQTSAPRDTQYF
>TRBD1|TRBJ1-5|.|TRBV18
TGTGCCAGCTCACCACCCGGACAGGGTAACCAGCCCCAGCATTTT
CASSPPGQGNQPQHF
>TRBD1|TRBJ2-7|.|TRBV5-5
TGTGCCAGCAGCTCGTTTGACAGGGTCGGGGAGCAGTACTTC
CASSSFDRVGEQYF
>TRBD2|TRBJ2-1|.|TRBV7-9
TGTGCCAGCAGCCCCCTAGCGGGAGTCGGTAATGAGCAGTTCTTC
CASSPLAGVGNEQFF
>.|TRBJ1-2|.|TRBV4-2
TGTGCCAGCAGCCCCTCAGGTGCGATCGGCTACACCTTC
CASSPSGAIGYTF
>.|TRBJ1-5|.|TRBV18
TGTGCCAGCTCACCTGGGCCTCAGCAGCCCCAGCATTTT
CASSPGPQQPQHF
>.|TRBJ2-2|.|TRBV2
TGTGCCAGCAGTGGCAGGGGTCTTAACACCGGGGAGCTGTTTTTT
CASSGRGLNTGELFF
>.|TRBJ2-3|.|TRBV7-2
TGTGCCAGCAGCTTAGCGGTGGACCGCACAGATACGCAGTATTTT
CASSLAVDRTDTQYF
>TRBD1|TRBJ2-1|.|TRBV27
TGTGCCAGCAGCTGGGACAGTTTAAGCTCCTACAATGAGCAGTTCTTC
CASSWDSLSSYNEQFF
>.|TRBJ1-2|.|TRBV7-8
TGTGCCAGCAGCCCAGAGGCAGGTCCCTATGGCTACACCTTC
CASSPEAGPYGYTF
>TRBD1|TRBJ2-7|.|TRBV4-2
TGTGCCAGCAGCCTTTACCGGGACAGCTCCTACGAGCAGTACTTC
CASSLYRDSSYEQYF
>TRBD2|TRBJ2-5|.|TRBV5-5
TGTGCCAGCAGCTTTATAGCGGGAGTGGAGACCCAGTACTTC
CASSFIAGVETQYF
>TRBD2|TRBJ2-7|once|TRBV4-1
TGCGCCAGCAGCCAAGTAGCGGGAGCGGCCTACGAGCAGTACTTC
CASSQVAGAAYEQYF
>.|TRBJ2-3|.|TRBV7-2
TGTGCCAGCATCCGACTCCCCACAGATACGCAGTATTTT
CASIRLPTDTQYF
>.|TRBJ1-2|.|TRBV28
TGTGCCAGCAGTTCGACCGGACGGACTACTAACTATGGCTACACCTTC
CASSSTGRTTNYGYTF
>.|TRBJ1-2|.|TRBV28
TGTGCCAGCAGCCCCCAGGTCGGAGGGAAAGGCTACACCTTC
CASSPQVGGKGYTF